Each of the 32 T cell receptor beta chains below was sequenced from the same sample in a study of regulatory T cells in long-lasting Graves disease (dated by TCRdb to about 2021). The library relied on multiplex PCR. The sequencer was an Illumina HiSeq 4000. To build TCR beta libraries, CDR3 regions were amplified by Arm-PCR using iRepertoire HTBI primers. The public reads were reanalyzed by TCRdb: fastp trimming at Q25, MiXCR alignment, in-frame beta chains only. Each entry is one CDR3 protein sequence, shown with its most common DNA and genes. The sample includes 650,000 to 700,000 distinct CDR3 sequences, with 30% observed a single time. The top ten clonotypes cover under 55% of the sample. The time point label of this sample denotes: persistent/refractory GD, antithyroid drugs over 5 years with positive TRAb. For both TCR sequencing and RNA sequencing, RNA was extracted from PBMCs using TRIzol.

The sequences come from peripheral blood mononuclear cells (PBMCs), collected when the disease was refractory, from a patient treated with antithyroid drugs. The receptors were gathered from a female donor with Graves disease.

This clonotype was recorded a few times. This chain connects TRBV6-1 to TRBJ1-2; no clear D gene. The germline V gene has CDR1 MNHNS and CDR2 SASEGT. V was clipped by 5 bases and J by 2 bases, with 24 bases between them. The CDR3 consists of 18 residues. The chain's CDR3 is CASSQWAPQRGENYGYTF. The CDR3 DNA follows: TGTGCCAGCAGTCAATGGGCCCCCCAGCGTGGCGAGAACTATGGCTACACCTTC.

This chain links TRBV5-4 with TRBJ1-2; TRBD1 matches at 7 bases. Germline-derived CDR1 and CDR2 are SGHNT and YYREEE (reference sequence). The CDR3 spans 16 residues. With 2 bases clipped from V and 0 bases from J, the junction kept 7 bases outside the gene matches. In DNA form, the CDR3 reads TGTGCCAGCAGCTTCCCCGGGACAGCCTCTAACTATGGCTACACCTTC. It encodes CASSFPGTASNYGYTF.

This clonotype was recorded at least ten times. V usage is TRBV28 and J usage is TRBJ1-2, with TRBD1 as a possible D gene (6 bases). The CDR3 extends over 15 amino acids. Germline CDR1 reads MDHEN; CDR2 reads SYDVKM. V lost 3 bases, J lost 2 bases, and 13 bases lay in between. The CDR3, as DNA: TGTGCCAGCAGTTTGGCTACAGGGACAAACTATGGCTACACCTTC. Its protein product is CASSLATGTNYGYTF.

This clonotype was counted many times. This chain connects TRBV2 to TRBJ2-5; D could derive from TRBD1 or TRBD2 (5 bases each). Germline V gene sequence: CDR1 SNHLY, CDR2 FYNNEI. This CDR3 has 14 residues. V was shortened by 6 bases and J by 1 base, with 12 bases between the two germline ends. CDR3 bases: TGTGCCAGCAGAGCGCTCGGGACCCAAGAGACCCAGTACTTC. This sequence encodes CASRALGTQETQYF.

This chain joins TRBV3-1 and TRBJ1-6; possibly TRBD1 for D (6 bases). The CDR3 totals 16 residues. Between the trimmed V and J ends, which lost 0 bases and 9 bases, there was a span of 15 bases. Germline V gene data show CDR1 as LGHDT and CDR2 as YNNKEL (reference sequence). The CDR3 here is CASSQDQTGLRSPLHF. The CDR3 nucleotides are TGTGCCAGCAGCCAAGATCAAACAGGGCTCCGTTCACCCCTCCACTTT.

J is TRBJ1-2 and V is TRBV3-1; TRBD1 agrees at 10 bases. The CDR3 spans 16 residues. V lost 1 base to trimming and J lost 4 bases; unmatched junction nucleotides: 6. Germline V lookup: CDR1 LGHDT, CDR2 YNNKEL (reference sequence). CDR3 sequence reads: CASSQVRTGGIYGYTF. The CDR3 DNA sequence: TGTGCCAGCAGCCAAGTCCGGACAGGGGGAATCTATGGCTACACCTTC.

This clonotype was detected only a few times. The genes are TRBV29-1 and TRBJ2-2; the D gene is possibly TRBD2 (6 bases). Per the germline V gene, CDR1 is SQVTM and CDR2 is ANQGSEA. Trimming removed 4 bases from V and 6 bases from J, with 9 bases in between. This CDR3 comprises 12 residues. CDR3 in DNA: TGCAGCGTTGTGGCGGGGCCCGGGGAGCTGTTTTTT. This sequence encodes CSVVAGPGELFF.

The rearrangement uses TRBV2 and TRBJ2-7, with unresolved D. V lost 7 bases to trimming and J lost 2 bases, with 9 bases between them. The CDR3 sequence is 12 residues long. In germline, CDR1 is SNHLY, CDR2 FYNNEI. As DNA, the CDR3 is TGTGCCAGCATGCACGAGACCTACGAGCAGTACTTC. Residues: CASMHETYEQYF.

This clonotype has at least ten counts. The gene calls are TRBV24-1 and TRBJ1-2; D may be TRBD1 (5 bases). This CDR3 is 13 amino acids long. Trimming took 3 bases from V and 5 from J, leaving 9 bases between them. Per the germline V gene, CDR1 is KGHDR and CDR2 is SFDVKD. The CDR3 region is CATSDDRGYGYTF. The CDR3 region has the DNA TGTGCCACCAGTGATGACCGGGGGTATGGCTACACCTTC.

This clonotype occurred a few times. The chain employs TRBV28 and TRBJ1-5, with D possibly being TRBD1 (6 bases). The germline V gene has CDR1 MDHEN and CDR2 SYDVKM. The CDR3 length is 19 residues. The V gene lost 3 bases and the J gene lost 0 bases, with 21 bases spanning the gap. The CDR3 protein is CASSFQSRDTNPSNQPQHF. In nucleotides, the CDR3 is TGTGCCAGCAGTTTCCAGTCCCGGGACACAAACCCTAGCAATCAGCCCCAGCATTTT.

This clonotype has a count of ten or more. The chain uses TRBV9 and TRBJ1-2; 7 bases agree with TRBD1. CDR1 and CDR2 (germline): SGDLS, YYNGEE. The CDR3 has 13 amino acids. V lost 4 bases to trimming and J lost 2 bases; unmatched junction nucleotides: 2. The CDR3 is CASSQDRNYGYTF. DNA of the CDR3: TGTGCCAGCAGCCAGGACAGGAACTATGGCTACACCTTC.

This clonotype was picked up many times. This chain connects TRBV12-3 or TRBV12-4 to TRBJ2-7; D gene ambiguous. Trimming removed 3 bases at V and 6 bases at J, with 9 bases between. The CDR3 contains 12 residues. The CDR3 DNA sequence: TGTGCCAGCAGTTTTTCTTCCAGCGAGCAGTACTTC. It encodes CASSFSSSEQYF.

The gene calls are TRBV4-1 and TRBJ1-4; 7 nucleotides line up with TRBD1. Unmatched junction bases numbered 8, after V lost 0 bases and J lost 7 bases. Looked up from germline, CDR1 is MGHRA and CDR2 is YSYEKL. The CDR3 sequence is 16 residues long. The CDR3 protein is CASSQERGRGPEKLFF. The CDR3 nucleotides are TGCGCCAGCAGCCAAGAGAGGGGGCGGGGGCCTGAAAAACTGTTTTTT.

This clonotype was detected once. This CDR3 reads CASSYSEERGYTF. The CDR3 bases are TGTGCCAGCAGTTACTCCGAAGAGCGTGGCTACACCTTC. The V and J genes are TRBV6-2 or TRBV6-3 and TRBJ1-2, with D unclear. In germline, CDR1 is MNHEY, CDR2 SVGEGT. V was clipped by 0 bases and J by 7 bases, with 9 bases between them. The CDR3 is 13 amino acids.

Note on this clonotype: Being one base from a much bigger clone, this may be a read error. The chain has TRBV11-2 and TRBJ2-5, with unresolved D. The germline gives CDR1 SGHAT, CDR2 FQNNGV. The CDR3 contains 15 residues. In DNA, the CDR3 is TGTGCCAGCAGCACTGGCCAGGAGACGCAAGAGACCCAGTGCTTC. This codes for CASSTGQETQETQCF.

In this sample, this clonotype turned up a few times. The CDR3 coding sequence is TGCGCCAGCAGCTTGAGGCCGGGACAGGGTTGGAATTCACCCCTCCACTTT. Translating gives CASSLRPGQGWNSPLHF. The chain links TRBV5-1 to TRBJ1-6, with 9 bases aligning to TRBD1. J lost 7 bases, V lost 1 base, and 9 bases had no gene match. From germline, CDR1 is SGHRS and CDR2 YFSETQ. The CDR3 has 17 residues.

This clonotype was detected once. The CDR3 loop reads CASSPGWDTEAFF. The CDR3 bases are TGTGCCAGCAGCCCAGGGTGGGACACTGAAGCTTTCTTT. The chain combines TRBV16 with TRBJ1-1; D may be TRBD1 (5 bases). The CDR3 is made up of 13 amino acids. CDR1 and CDR2 (germline): KGHSY, FQNENV. V was pared by 4 bases and J by 3 bases, with 9 bases between.

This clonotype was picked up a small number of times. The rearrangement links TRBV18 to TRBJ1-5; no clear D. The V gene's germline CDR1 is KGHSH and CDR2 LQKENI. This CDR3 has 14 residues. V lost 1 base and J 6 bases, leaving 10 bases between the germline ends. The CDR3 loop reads CASSPQGWFQPQHF. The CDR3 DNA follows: TGTGCCAGCTCACCACAGGGTTGGTTTCAGCCCCAGCATTTT.

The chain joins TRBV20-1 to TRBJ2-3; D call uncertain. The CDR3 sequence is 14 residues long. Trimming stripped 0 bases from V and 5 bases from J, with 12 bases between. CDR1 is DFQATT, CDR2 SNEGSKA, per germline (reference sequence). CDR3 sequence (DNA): TGCAGTGCTAGAGATCCTGGCCGAATAGATACGCAGTATTTT. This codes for CSARDPGRIDTQYF.

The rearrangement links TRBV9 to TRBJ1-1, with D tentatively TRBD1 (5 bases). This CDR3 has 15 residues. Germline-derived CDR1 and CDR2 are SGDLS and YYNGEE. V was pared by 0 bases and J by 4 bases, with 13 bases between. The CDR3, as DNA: TGTGCCAGCAGCGTAGGGGGCCTTGTGGGCACTGAAGCTTTCTTT. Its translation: CASSVGGLVGTEAFF. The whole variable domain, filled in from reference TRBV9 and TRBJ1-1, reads DSGVTQTPKHLITATGQRVTLRCSPRSGDLSVYWYQQSLDQGLQFLIQYYNGEERAKGNILERFSAQQFPDLHSELNLSSLELGDSALYFCASSVGGLVGTEAFFGQGTRLTVV.

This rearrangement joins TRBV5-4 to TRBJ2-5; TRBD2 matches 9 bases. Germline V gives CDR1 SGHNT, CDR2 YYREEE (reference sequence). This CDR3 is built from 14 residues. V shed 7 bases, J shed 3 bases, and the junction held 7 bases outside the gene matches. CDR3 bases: TGTGCCAGCGGAAAGACTAGCGGAGAAGAGACCCAGTACTTC. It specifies CASGKTSGEETQYF.

The CDR3 DNA sequence: TGCATAGTAAAAGGGGATGTTACTAATATGAACACTGAAGCTTTCTTT. Encoded protein: CIVKGDVTNMNTEAFF. V gene TRBV29-1 combines with J gene TRBJ1-1; D may be TRBD1 (5 bases). CDR1 and CDR2 from the germline V gene are SQVTM and ANQGSEA. This CDR3 contains 16 residues.

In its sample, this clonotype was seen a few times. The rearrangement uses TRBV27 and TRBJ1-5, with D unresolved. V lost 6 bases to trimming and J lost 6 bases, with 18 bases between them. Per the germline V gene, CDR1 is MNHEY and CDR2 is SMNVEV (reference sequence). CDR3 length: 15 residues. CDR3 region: CASRGIAGTGQPQHF. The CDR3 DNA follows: TGTGCCAGCAGGGGGATCGCGGGCACGGGTCAGCCCCAGCATTTT.

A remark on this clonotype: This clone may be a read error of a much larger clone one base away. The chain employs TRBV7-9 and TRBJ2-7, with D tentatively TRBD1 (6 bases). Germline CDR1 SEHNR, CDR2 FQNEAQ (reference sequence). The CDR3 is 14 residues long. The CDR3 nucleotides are TGTGCCAGCAAAGAAAATGGACAGACCTACGGGCAGTACTTC. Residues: CASKENGQTYGQYF.

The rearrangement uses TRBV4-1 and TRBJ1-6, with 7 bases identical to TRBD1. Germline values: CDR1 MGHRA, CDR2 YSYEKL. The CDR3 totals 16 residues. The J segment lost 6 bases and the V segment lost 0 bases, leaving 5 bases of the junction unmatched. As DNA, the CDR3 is TGCGCCAGCAGCCAAGACGAGGACAGGCGTAATTCACCCCTCCACTTT. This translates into CASSQDEDRRNSPLHF.

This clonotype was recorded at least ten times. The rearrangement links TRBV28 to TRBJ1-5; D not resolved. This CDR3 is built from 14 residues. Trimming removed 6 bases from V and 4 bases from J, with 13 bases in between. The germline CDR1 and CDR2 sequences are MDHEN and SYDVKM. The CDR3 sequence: CASSQQARNQPQHF. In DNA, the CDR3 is TGTGCCAGCAGCCAGCAAGCAAGGAATCAGCCCCAGCATTTT.

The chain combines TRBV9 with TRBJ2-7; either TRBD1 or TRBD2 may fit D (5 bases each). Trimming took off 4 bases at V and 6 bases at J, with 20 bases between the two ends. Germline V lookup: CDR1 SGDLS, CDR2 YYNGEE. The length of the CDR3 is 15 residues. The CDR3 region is CASSFLGTMDGEQYF. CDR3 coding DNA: TGTGCCAGCAGCTTCCTCGGGACCATGGACGGCGAGCAGTACTTC. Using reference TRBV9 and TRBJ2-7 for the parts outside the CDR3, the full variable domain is DSGVTQTPKHLITATGQRVTLRCSPRSGDLSVYWYQQSLDQGLQFLIQYYNGEERAKGNILERFSAQQFPDLHSELNLSSLELGDSALYFCASSFLGTMDGEQYFGPGTRLTVT.

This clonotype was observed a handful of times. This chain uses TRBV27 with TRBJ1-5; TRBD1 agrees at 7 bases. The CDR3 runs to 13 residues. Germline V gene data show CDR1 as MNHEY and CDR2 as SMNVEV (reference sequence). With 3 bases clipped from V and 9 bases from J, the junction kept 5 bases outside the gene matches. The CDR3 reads CASSLTQGSPQHF. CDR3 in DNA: TGTGCCAGCAGTTTGACACAGGGGTCGCCCCAGCATTTT.

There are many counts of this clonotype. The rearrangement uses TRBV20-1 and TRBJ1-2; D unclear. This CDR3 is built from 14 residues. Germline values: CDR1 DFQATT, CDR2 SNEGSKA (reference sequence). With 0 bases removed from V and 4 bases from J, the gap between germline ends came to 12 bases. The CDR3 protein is CSARDSFRSYGYTF. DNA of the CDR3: TGCAGTGCTAGAGACAGTTTCCGATCCTATGGCTACACCTTC.

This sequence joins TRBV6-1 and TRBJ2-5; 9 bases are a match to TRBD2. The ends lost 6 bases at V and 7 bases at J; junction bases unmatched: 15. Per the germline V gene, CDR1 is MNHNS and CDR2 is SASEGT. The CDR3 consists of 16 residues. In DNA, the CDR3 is TGTGCCAGCAGACCACCCACCGCGACTAGCGGTGGGACCCAGTACTTC. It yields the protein CASRPPTATSGGTQYF.

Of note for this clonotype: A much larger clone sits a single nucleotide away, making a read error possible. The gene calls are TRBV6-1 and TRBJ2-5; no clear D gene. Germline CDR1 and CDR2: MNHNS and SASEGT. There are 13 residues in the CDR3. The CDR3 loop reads CASCDARQETQYF. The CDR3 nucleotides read TGTGCCAGCTGTGACGCCCGTCAGGAGACCCAGTACTTC.

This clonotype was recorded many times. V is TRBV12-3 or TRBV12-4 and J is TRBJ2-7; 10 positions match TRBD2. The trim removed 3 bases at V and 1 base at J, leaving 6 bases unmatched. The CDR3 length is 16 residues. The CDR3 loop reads CASSFTFSGGSYEQYF. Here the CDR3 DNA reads TGTGCCAGCAGTTTTACTTTTAGCGGGGGGTCCTACGAGCAGTACTTC.